This TCR beta chain was captured by sequencing in a study of control samples from healthy donors and cancer patients. Using immunoSEQ multiplex PCR, the repertoire was profiled, and TCRdb retains in-frame clones only, with some absent. Here the sample spans some 140,000 clones, around 95% being singletons. Sequenced sample: blood. The sequence was obtained from a man aged 35 to 55 in good health.

CDR3: CASSLQGGSTEAFF. CDR3 DNA: TGTGCCAGCAGCTTACAAGGGGGGAGCACTGAAGCTTTCTTT. The genes are TRBV7-9 and TRBJ1-1, with D maybe TRBD1 (6 bases). Trimming removed 2 bases at V and 4 bases at J, with 11 bases between. This CDR3 region has 14 residues. Germline lookup yields CDR1 SEHNR and CDR2 FQNEAQ (reference sequence).